The 11 T cell receptor beta chains presented below share a single source sample, sequenced in a study of shared clonotypes between healthy human individuals. Generated by immunoSEQ multiplex PCR, the TCRdb table keeps only in-frame clones and is missing some. The sample shows 2 million to 2.5 million clones, 90% to 96% of them seen only once. Sequencing was done on a sample of naive CD4+ T cells sorted from blood. Sample subset: CD45RA+ positively selected. These receptors all stem from a man between 18 and 35 years old in good health.

This chain links TRBV11-3 with TRBJ2-7; 9 nucleotides agree with TRBD1. The germline CDR1 and CDR2 sequences are SGHNT and YENEEA. V shed 5 bases, J shed 5 bases, and the junction held 10 bases outside the gene matches. CDR3 length equals 15 residues. The CDR3 region has the DNA TGTGCCAGCAGCCCCCACGGGACAGGGAGCAACGAGCAGTACTTC. It encodes CASSPHGTGSNEQYF.

The genes are TRBV28 and TRBJ1-5, with D perhaps TRBD1 (5 bases). Trimming removed 6 bases from V and 3 bases from J, with 18 bases in between. The CDR3 spans 16 residues. CDR1 is MDHEN, CDR2 SYDVKM, per germline. CDR3 DNA: TGTGCCAGCAGCCCCCTGGGGGAGGGAGTCAATCAGCCCCAGCATTTT. This encodes CASSPLGEGVNQPQHF.

The DNA for the CDR3 is TGCGCCAGCAGCCAAGCACATACAGTCTCTGGGGCCAACGTCCTGACTTTC. Its translation: CASSQAHTVSGANVLTF. The V and J genes are TRBV4-1 and TRBJ2-6; no firm D call. The CDR3 spans 17 residues. The V gene's germline CDR1 is MGHRA and CDR2 YSYEKL. V lost 1 base and J lost 0, with 10 bases in between.

The V call is TRBV29-1, the J call TRBJ1-4; TRBD1 matches at 8 bases. From germline, CDR1 is SQVTM and CDR2 ANQGSEA. The CDR3 is 15 residues long. V was pared by 6 bases and J by 7 bases, with 13 bases of the junction left unmatched. The CDR3 spells CSVSTRTGLAEKLFF. The CDR3 DNA reads as TGCAGCGTATCGACTAGGACAGGGTTGGCTGAAAAACTGTTTTTT.

The chain uses TRBV27 and TRBJ2-1; a weak D match, TRBD2 (7 bases). The V end lost 2 bases, the J end lost 6 bases, and 14 bases lay between the germline ends. Germline-derived CDR1 and CDR2 are MNHEY and SMNVEV (reference sequence). This CDR3 region has 15 residues. Here the CDR3 DNA reads TGTGCCAGCAGTTTAAGGGGGGGAGTGGGCAATGAGCAGTTCTTC. Amino acid sequence: CASSLRGGVGNEQFF.

J is TRBJ1-3 and V is TRBV4-2, with a tentative D call TRBD1 (6 bases). In germline, CDR1 is LGHNA, CDR2 YNFKEQ. This CDR3 is 16 amino acids long. V was shortened by 0 bases and J by 7 bases, with 16 bases between the two germline ends. The CDR3 sequence is CASSQEYREEGNTIYF. The CDR3 DNA sequence: TGTGCCAGCAGCCAAGAGTACAGGGAAGAAGGTAACACCATATATTTT.

The chain carries TRBV6-1 and TRBJ2-2; 7 bases fit TRBD1. Per the germline V gene, CDR1 is MNHNS and CDR2 is SASEGT. Germline trimming cut 6 bases from V and 0 bases from J; bases unmatched to any gene: 4. This CDR3 has 15 residues. This CDR3 is CASRDGTANTGELFF. The CDR3 bases are TGTGCCAGCAGGGACGGGACAGCGAACACCGGGGAGCTGTTTTTT.

The chain has TRBV5-4 and TRBJ2-7, with TRBD1 matching 8 bases. V trimming: 2 bases; J trimming: 2 bases; junction bases outside the gene matches: 15. The CDR3 consists of 18 residues. CDR1 and CDR2 (germline): SGHNT, YYREEE (reference sequence). The DNA for the CDR3 is TGTGCCAGCAGCTTCGAGGGCGGACAGGGCCCAAGAGCCTACGAGCAGTACTTC. Protein sequence: CASSFEGGQGPRAYEQYF.

Of note for this clone: The same CDR3 arises from other DNA sequences in this sample as well. The chain joins TRBV6-5 to TRBJ2-5, with D possibly TRBD2 on 5 matching bases. V lost 4 bases, J lost 2 bases, and 11 bases lay in between. Per the germline V gene, CDR1 is MNHEY and CDR2 is SVGAGI. This CDR3 comprises 14 residues. CDR3: CASSWGRLQETQYF. The CDR3 DNA reads as TGTGCCAGCAGTTGGGGTAGACTACAAGAGACCCAGTACTTC.

Worth noting for this clone: The junction and the germline gene differ at one end; a read error may be behind it. Written as DNA, the CDR3 is TGTGCCAGTAGTTCCCCGGGACAGGGGAGCACTGAAGCTCTCTTT. This encodes CASSSPGQGSTEALF. J is TRBJ1-1 and V is TRBV19; 10 nucleotides agree with TRBD1. CDR1 and CDR2 from the germline V gene are LNHDA and SQIVND (reference sequence). CDR3 length equals 15 residues.

The chain joins TRBV20-1 to TRBJ1-2; D gene uncertain. CDR1 and CDR2 from the germline V gene are DFQATT and SNEGSKA (reference sequence). V gave up 7 bases and J gave up 1 base, with 7 bases separating them. The CDR3 is 11 residues long. DNA for the CDR3: TGCAGTGGGTGGTTTAACTATGGCTACACCTTC. Its translation is CSGWFNYGYTF.